This TCR beta chain was sequenced in a study of T-cell memory formation after mild COVID-19. A remark on this clonotype: Its target is not known.

TCRdb re-derived calls from the 5' RACE reads in MiXCR, one entry per CDR3 protein. The table includes just over 60,000 distinct CDR3 sequences, about a tenth detected once. The study, taken as a whole, reports: Clones shrinking between day 15 and 85 showed a balanced CD4/CD8 split, and those that grew later tilted toward CD4+.

This CDR3 is built from 18 residues. This rearrangement joins TRBV21-1 to TRBJ2-2; the table's TRBD2 call for D was not verified on the DNA. TRBV21-1 is listed as a pseudogene. The receptor was isolated from a man aged 18 to 29 who had mild COVID-19 (a few samples of this study predate the infection). Cell type and time point are not known. The sample consisted of PBMCs or a T cell subset sorted from them (not recorded which). DNA for the CDR3: TGTGCCAGCAGCAAAGACGAGGGACTAGCGGGGCATTACGGGGAGCTGTTTTTT. Translated: CASSKDEGLAGHYGELFF.